This T cell receptor beta chain derives from a study of brain T cells in children with intractable seizures (dated by TCRdb to 2020 to 2022). Describing the broader study: A NanoString immunology panel was first used to screen resected brain tissue from around 55 pediatric epilepsy surgery cases for immune gene transcripts. Of the 12 selected surgery cases, pre-surgery blood was also sequenced for eight, so four had brain tissue only.

Results the study describes overall, beyond this receptor: Sequencing depth differed between pre- and post-surgery blood, so clones missing from the pre-surgery sample may reflect undersampling. The patients' HCMV serostatus was not known, and viral specificity was inferred solely from CDR3 sequence similarity.

The immunoSEQ assay was applied to genomic DNA to generate the TCR beta chain sequences. As for the authors' bioinformatics: CDR3 sequences that did not begin with the conserved framework cysteine at position 104 were removed manually. To get clonality, the normalized Shannon's Diversity Index was subtracted from one, giving values from 0 (maximal diversity) to 1 (oligoclonal). Differences in the frequency of the same CDR3 between samples, such as brain versus blood, were assessed with chi-squared comparison-of-proportions tests. Public clonotypes were found through immuneACCESS searches, while the VDJdb browser was used to judge similarity to known antiviral clonotypes. Drawn from immuneACCESS, this table holds only the in-frame rearrangements with V and J called that TCRdb kept. Clones are partly lost; checked studies trace under half to an unresolved V gene and leave the rest unexplained. That table furnishes V, J and clone size, whereas the DNA furnished D and trimming. For this sample the table gives under 400,000 clones, of which 85% to 95% were detected only once. Together, the top ten hold roughly 5.8% of the sample.

This clone showed up just once. The antigen it recognizes is unknown. Base qualities are not at hand, and no much larger clone is one base apart. Trimming at the junction amounts to 1 base on V and 9 bases on J, and the germline ends lie 18 bases apart. CDR1 is given as SGHTA and CDR2 as FQGNSA, both from the germline V gene. Including the terminal cysteine and phenylalanine, the CDR3 comprises 15 residues. The CDR3 DNA has 45 bases and is translated from base 1. Explained via the paper, the time point label denotes: blood from clinic visit 5 months post-surgery; TSC patient then seizure free. The surgery cases with the highest brain T cell transcript signatures were chosen for TCR beta chain sequencing of brain tissue, and also of blood when blood was available. Prior to surgery, the patients had been treated with at least one anti-epileptic drug. The TCR-sequenced patients were children whose drug-resistant epilepsy was caused by tuberous sclerosis complex, focal cortical dysplasia, Rasmussen encephalitis or hemimegalencephaly. The Monarch genomic DNA purification kit was used to extract bulk genomic DNA from unsorted brain tissue and from whole blood.

Material: peripheral blood, obtained 4 to 5 months after surgery. The receptor chain draws on TRBV7-2 and TRBJ1-1; TRBD1 is perhaps the D gene, given 6 matching bases. This clonotype was sampled from a boy under two years old with tuberous sclerosis and intractable seizures. The CDR3 reads CASSLEGGQGRKAFF. The sequenced DNA: TGTGCCAGCAGCTTAGAAGGTGGGCAGGGGAGAAAAGCTTTCTTT.